This T cell receptor beta chain is drawn from a study of T cell responses to AZD1222 COVID-19 vaccine. A word on this clone: The antigen remains unidentified.

Libraries were prepared by immunoSEQ multiplex PCR; TCRdb keeps only in-frame clonotypes and omits some of them. The data hold 150,000 to 200,000 clones, with over 90% observed a single time. The CDR3 runs 15 residues. The trim removed 8 bases at V and 0 bases at J, leaving 7 bases unmatched. Germline-derived CDR1 and CDR2 are MNHEY and SVGAGI. Points from the study as a whole: Repertoires were collected only later (after the peak T cell response had occurred). AZD1222 recipients seropositive at baseline numbered only six or seven. Donors, mostly white British, included more females; clonal diversity was possibly underestimated.

This chain uses TRBV6-5 with TRBJ2-1; 7 nucleotides align to TRBD2. The TCR originated in an adult in good health. The sequences come from peripheral blood, collected on day 0 of AZD1222 vaccination. CDR3 DNA sequence: TGTGCCAGCGGGAGGGGACTCCTCTCCTACAATGAGCAGTTCTTC. This encodes CASGRGLLSYNEQFF.